These T cell receptor beta chains were read from a single sample in a study of blood T cells in healthy people across ages. MiXCR, run by TCRdb on the 5' RACE reads, gives a single entry per CDR3 protein. Here the sample spans 800,000 to 950,000 distinct CDR3 sequences, 48% being singletons. The specimen sequenced was blood. The receptors here all came from a man aged 25-45 years in good health. The CDR3 runs from the conserved cysteine through the conserved F or W. The order of the fields is V gene, J gene, D gene, clone size, CDR3 DNA, CDR3 protein. The D gene is left open where the match is weak. A row's size may be missing; if present it is once, few, many or a size class.

TRBV25-1	TRBJ2-7	NA	NA	TGTGCCAGCAGTGAATACGGCAGGGGTCTGAACGGGCAGTACTTC	CASSEYGRGLNGQYF
TRBV5-1	TRBJ1-6	NA	few	TGCGCCAGCAGCTTCGGAGAGGAGTACTCACCCCTCCACTTT	CASSFGEEYSPLHF
TRBV7-9	TRBJ2-1	TRBD1	NA	TGTGCCAGCAGCGATCGACAGGGGCCAAACAATTACAATGAGCAGTTCTTC	CASSDRQGPNNYNEQFF
TRBV30	TRBJ2-1	TRBD2	NA	TGTGCCTGGGACTGGGGGGGCTCCTACAATGAGCAGTTCTTC	CAWDWGGSYNEQFF
TRBV4-3	TRBJ2-3	TRBD2	many	TGCGCCAGCAGCTCCTCGGGGGGGCGGGATACGCAGTATTTT	CASSSSGGRDTQYF
TRBV20-1	TRBJ2-4	NA	few	TGCAGTGCCGCAGGGGCCGGAGGTGGGGGAGATCAGTACTTC	CSAAGAGGGGDQYF
TRBV4-2	TRBJ2-2	NA	few	TGTGCCAGCAGCCAAGGCGGGGCCAACACCGGGGAGCTGTTTTTT	CASSQGGANTGELFF
TRBV7-2	TRBJ2-7	NA	NA	TGTGCCAGCAGCTTAGCACAGGAATACGAGCAGTACTTC	CASSLAQEYEQYF
TRBV4-3	TRBJ2-7	NA	many	TGCGCCAGCAGCCAAGAGGGTCAGGGAGGTAACTCCTACGAGCAGTACTTC	CASSQEGQGGNSYEQYF
TRBV4-1	TRBJ2-7	NA	NA	TGCGCCAGCAGCCAAGATAAGTTCGGGGTTTACGAGCAGTACTTC	CASSQDKFGVYEQYF
TRBV7-2	TRBJ2-7	TRBD1	many	TGTGCCAGCAGTCCCCCAGGACAGGGTTACTACGAGCAGTACTTC	CASSPPGQGYYEQYF
TRBV25-1	TRBJ2-7	NA	NA	TGTGCCAGCAGTGACCTAAGCACGTCGGGCTACGAGCAGTACTTC	CASSDLSTSGYEQYF
TRBV12-3/TRBV12-4	TRBJ2-7	TRBD1	NA	TGTGCCAGCAGCGCGACAGGGGCCCTGCGCCTTTACGAGCAGTACTTC	CASSATGALRLYEQYF
TRBV11-2	TRBJ2-4	TRBD1	many	TGTGCCAGCGGGGACAGTATCCTGTACATTCAGTACTTC	CASGDSILYIQYF
TRBV7-9	TRBJ2-1	NA	NA	TGTGCCAGCAGCCCAGGACGGGGGTTGGTGAGTGAGCAGTTCTTC	CASSPGRGLVSEQFF
TRBV30	TRBJ2-1	TRBD2	NA	TGTGCCTGGCTCGATAGGACTAGCAGCGTGGGTGAGCAGTTCTTC	CAWLDRTSSVGEQFF
TRBV6-6	TRBJ2-5	NA	NA	TGTGCCAGCAGTGACCTCGGACAGTCCCAAGAGACCCAGTACTTC	CASSDLGQSQETQYF
TRBV4-1	TRBJ2-7	NA	once	TGCGCCAGCAGCCAATCTCGGAGGGGTTTGGCCCACGAGCAGTACTTC	CASSQSRRGLAHEQYF
TRBV12-3/TRBV12-4	TRBJ2-1	NA	NA	TGTGCCAGCAGACCAGACAGAATCCCCTACAATGAGCAGTTCTTC	CASRPDRIPYNEQFF
TRBV6-5	TRBJ2-3	TRBD2	NA	TGTGCCAGCAGTTACTCAACTAGCGGGGGGGCCCATACGCAGTATTTT	CASSYSTSGGAHTQYF
TRBV24-1	TRBJ1-5	TRBD1	NA	TGTGCCACCAGTGATGCCCGACAGGGTAGCAATCAGCCCCAGCATTTT	CATSDARQGSNQPQHF
TRBV20-1	TRBJ1-2	TRBD1	once	TGCAGTGCTAGTACCGGGACAGCAGAACTATCGGGCTACACCTTC	CSASTGTAELSGYTF
TRBV29-1	TRBJ2-1	NA	NA	TGCAGCGTTGTTCTCCGGGGATACAATGAGCAGTTCTTC	CSVVLRGYNEQFF
TRBV12-3/TRBV12-4	TRBJ2-1	NA	NA	TGTGCCAGCAGTCCGCACAGGGAGATTACCTACAATGAGCAGTTCTTC	CASSPHREITYNEQFF
TRBV4-3	TRBJ2-1	TRBD2	NA	TGCGCCAGCAGCCAAGATGACCCCTGGACTAGCGGGGGGGCTGGAGAGACCCAGTTCTTC	CASSQDDPWTSGGAGETQFF
TRBV12-3/TRBV12-4	TRBJ1-5	NA	NA	TGTGCCAGCAGTTCTTGGGGTAGCAATCAGCCCCAGCATTTT	CASSSWGSNQPQHF
TRBV20-1	TRBJ2-1	TRBD2	NA	TGCAGTGCGATGTTAGCGGGGGGTCGTTCCTACAATGAGCAGTTCTTC	CSAMLAGGRSYNEQFF
TRBV5-1	TRBJ2-3	TRBD1	NA	TGCGCCAGCAGCGACCGACAGGGGGCGCGGGCGACTAGCACAGATACGCAGTATTTT	CASSDRQGARATSTDTQYF
TRBV4-1	TRBJ2-5	NA	NA	TGCGCCAGCAGCCAAGGGGCAGGGGCAAAGAGAGAGACCCAGTACTTC	CASSQGAGAKRETQYF
TRBV12-3/TRBV12-4	TRBJ1-2	NA	NA	TGTGCCAGCAGTTTCGGGGGCTACACCTTC	CASSFGGYTF
TRBV27	TRBJ2-4	NA	NA	TGTGCCAGCAGTCCCACCACGGGGCTGCGGATTCAGTACTTC	CASSPTTGLRIQYF
TRBV30	TRBJ1-1	NA	NA	TGTGCCTGGGCTCCCGCGAACACTGAAGCTTTCTTT	CAWAPANTEAFF
TRBV6-2/TRBV6-3	TRBJ2-7	NA	NA	TGTGCCAGCAGTTCCTCCGGGACACACTACGAGCAGTACTTC	CASSSSGTHYEQYF
TRBV29-1	TRBJ2-3	NA	NA	TGCAGCGTGAACATTCGGGAAGATACGCAGTATTTT	CSVNIREDTQYF
TRBV3-1	TRBJ2-7	NA	NA	TGTGCCAGCAGCCCCAGGGATTTTGGCGAGCAGTACTTC	CASSPRDFGEQYF
TRBV28	TRBJ2-3	NA	once	TGTGCCAGCAGTCCCTACTCGACGACAGACACAGATACGCAGTATTTT	CASSPYSTTDTDTQYF
TRBV29-1	TRBJ1-1	NA	NA	TGCAGCGTTGACCGGGGGTTGACTGAAGCTTTCTTT	CSVDRGLTEAFF
TRBV6-2/TRBV6-3	TRBJ2-7	TRBD1	once	TGTGTCAGCAGTGCCCTGGGACAGGGAACCTACGAGCAGTACTTC	CVSSALGQGTYEQYF
TRBV27	TRBJ1-2	TRBD1	NA	TGTGCCAGCAGTTTATCGGGGACAGCCTATGGCTACACCTTC	CASSLSGTAYGYTF
TRBV6-6	TRBJ1-2	TRBD1	few	TGTGCCAGCAGTGACAGCCGGACAGGGGGCGACTATGGCTACACCTTC	CASSDSRTGGDYGYTF
TRBV20-1	TRBJ2-2	NA	NA	TGCAGTGCTAGACCTAGCGAACGGGGCACCGGGGAGCTGTTTTTT	CSARPSERGTGELFF
TRBV9	TRBJ2-1	TRBD2	NA	TGTGCCAGCAGCGGGGGGACTAGCGGGGGGGCCGAAGAGCAGTTCTTC	CASSGGTSGGAEEQFF
TRBV6-6	TRBJ1-5	NA	NA	TGTGCCACCACCCAGGGGATCGGGCAGCCCCAGCATTTT	CATTQGIGQPQHF
TRBV4-1	TRBJ1-2	TRBD1	NA	TGCGCCAGCAGCCAAGAGCACAGGGGGGCCTATGGCTACACCTTC	CASSQEHRGAYGYTF